The 26 T cell receptor beta chains reported below all come from one sample, sequenced in a study of T-cell reconstitution after alpha-beta-depleted transplantation in children. Unique molecular identifiers were incorporated into the prepared TCRbeta library. TCRdb reprocessed the PCR reads via MiXCR and lists one record per CDR3 protein. The sample consists of under 850,000 distinct CDR3 sequences, about an eighth of them appearing once. The sequences come from PBMCs, collected before TCRalphabeta/CD19-depleted stem cell transplant. All receptors derive from a girl aged 2 to 10 with congenital amegakaryocytic thrombocytopenia, due to receive a stem cell transplant.

V gene TRBV15 combines with J gene TRBJ2-1, with 7 nucleotides matching TRBD2. The trim removed 7 bases at V and 5 bases at J, leaving 5 bases unmatched. CDR1 and CDR2 (germline): LNHNV, YYDKDF (reference sequence). This CDR3 has 13 amino acids. Here the CDR3 DNA reads TGTGCCACCATAAGCGGGGAACACAATGAGCAGTTCTTC. This translates into CATISGEHNEQFF.

This clonotype was counted many times. This chain links TRBV29-1 with TRBJ1-1; D may be TRBD1 (5 bases). This CDR3 has 13 amino acids. CDR1 is SQVTM, CDR2 ANQGSEA, per germline. V lost 8 bases and J 0 bases, leaving 13 bases between the germline ends. Written as DNA, the CDR3 is TGCAGCTCCCAAGCAGGGCTGAACACTGAAGCTTTCTTT. This codes for CSSQAGLNTEAFF.

The table lists this clonotype with a few counts. The rearrangement uses TRBV7-9 and TRBJ2-1; 8 bases are a match to TRBD2. CDR1 and CDR2 from the germline V gene are SEHNR and FQNEAQ (reference sequence). Losses at the gene ends were 5 bases for V and 7 bases for J; bases not matched to a gene: 13. CDR3 length equals 16 residues. The CDR3: CASSKDLREGTNEQFF. As DNA, the CDR3 is TGTGCCAGCAGCAAGGACCTACGGGAGGGTACGAATGAGCAGTTCTTC.

This clonotype has a count of ten or more. The CDR3 here is CASSPDRPLGNTIYF. The CDR3 DNA reads as TGTGCCAGCAGTCCCGACAGACCGCTCGGAAACACCATATATTTT. The chain uses TRBV6-1 and TRBJ1-3; weak D call: TRBD1 (5 bases). The CDR3 consists of 15 residues. Looked up from germline, CDR1 is MNHNS and CDR2 is SASEGT. The V end was cut by 5 bases, the J end by 4 bases, with 15 bases between.

The rearrangement uses TRBV29-1 and TRBJ2-7; TRBD1 might be the D (6 bases). The germline V gene encodes CDR1 SQVTM and CDR2 ANQGSEA. V lost 7 bases and J lost 0, with 19 bases in between. CDR3 length equals 15 residues. In DNA form, the CDR3 reads TGCAGCGGGGTGGGTGGCACAGGGTTCTCCTACGAGCAGTACTTC. Translated, it gives CSGVGGTGFSYEQYF.

This clonotype was detected ten times or more. The genes are TRBV5-6 and TRBJ2-3; D unclear. V lost 4 bases, J lost 5 bases, and 17 bases lay in between. The germline V gene has CDR1 SGHDT and CDR2 YYEEEE. The CDR3 is 15 residues long. As DNA, the CDR3 is TGTGCCAGCAGCCCCGAAGCGAGCTCCCGAGATACGCAGTATTTT. Amino acid sequence: CASSPEASSRDTQYF.

This clonotype was seen many times. V usage is TRBV5-1 and J usage is TRBJ2-3, with D hard to call. The germline V gene encodes CDR1 SGHRS and CDR2 YFSETQ. This CDR3 has 14 amino acids. V was clipped by 0 bases and J by 0 bases, with 5 bases between them. CDR3 in amino acids: CASSLVTSTDTQYF. The CDR3 region has the DNA TGCGCCAGCAGCTTGGTCACTAGCACAGATACGCAGTATTTT.

This clonotype came up a few times. The chain has TRBV7-7 and TRBJ2-7; weak D call: TRBD2 (5 bases). This CDR3 has 17 residues. With 6 bases removed from V and 5 bases from J, the gap between germline ends came to 26 bases. Germline assignment: CDR1 SSHAT and CDR2 FNYEAQ (reference sequence). CDR3 DNA sequence: TGTGCCAGCAGTGAACCCTCTCCCAAGCGGAGCCCCCACGAGCAGTACTTC. Its protein is CASSEPSPKRSPHEQYF.

This clonotype has only one observation. This chain links TRBV19 with TRBJ2-1; 9 nucleotides match TRBD2. This CDR3 spans 16 amino acids. CDR1 and CDR2 from the germline V gene are LNHDA and SQIVND (reference sequence). Trimming removed 7 bases from V and 7 bases from J; junction bases left unmatched: 14. DNA of the CDR3: TGTGCCAGTACATCCAGTACGGCGGGAGGGCGTAATGAGCAGTTCTTC. It is translated as CASTSSTAGGRNEQFF. Combining the CDR3 with reference TRBV19 and TRBJ2-1 gives the whole variable domain DGGITQSPKYLFRKEGQNVTLSCEQNLNHDAMYWYRQDPGQGLRLIYYSQIVNDFQKGDIAEGYSVSREKKESFPLTVTSAQKNPTAFYLCASTSSTAGGRNEQFFGPGTRLTVL.

This clonotype was picked up a small number of times. The chain carries TRBV10-3 and TRBJ2-3; 9 bases align to TRBD2. The CDR3 covers 17 residues. Germline CDR1 ENHRY, CDR2 SYGVKD. Unmatched junction bases numbered 6, after V lost 0 bases and J lost 2 bases. The CDR3 bases are TGTGCCATCAGTGAGTCGAGCCTAGCGGGGAACACAGATACGCAGTATTTT. The encoded protein is CAISESSLAGNTDTQYF.

This clonotype occurred a few times. The chain recombines TRBV4-1 with TRBJ2-6, with TRBD2 as a possible D gene (5 bases). Germline V gene sequence: CDR1 MGHRA, CDR2 YSYEKL. Trimming took 1 base from V and 2 from J, leaving 6 bases between them. The CDR3 sequence is 15 residues long. The CDR3 is CASSQGGTGANVLTF. The CDR3 nucleotides are TGCGCCAGCAGCCAAGGAGGGACTGGGGCCAACGTCCTGACTTTC.

DNA for the CDR3: TGCGCCACCACTAAGGGGACAGGGCTGACCTACGAGCAGTACTTC. Amino acids: CATTKGTGLTYEQYF. The chain couples TRBV5-1 to TRBJ2-7, with TRBD1 identical over 9 bases. This CDR3 spans 15 amino acids. V was pared by 9 bases and J by 2 bases, with 12 bases of the junction left unmatched. CDR1 and CDR2 (germline): SGHRS, YFSETQ. Using reference TRBV5-1 and TRBJ2-7 for the parts outside the CDR3, the full variable domain is KAGVTQTPRYLIKTRGQQVTLSCSPISGHRSVSWYQQTPGQGLQFLFEYFSETQRNKGNFPGRFSGRQFSNSRSEMNVSTLELGDSALYLCATTKGTGLTYEQYFGPGTRLTVT.

In this sample, this clonotype turned up many times. The chain is built from TRBV12-3 or TRBV12-4 and TRBJ2-7; D possibly corresponds to TRBD1 (6 bases). CDR3 length equals 15 residues. V was clipped by 5 bases and J by 3 bases, with 17 bases between them. This CDR3 reads CASSPQGTAYYEQYF. The CDR3 DNA reads TGTGCCAGCAGTCCGCAGGGGACGGCGTACTACGAGCAGTACTTC.

This clonotype was observed a handful of times. The chain is built from TRBV7-2 and TRBJ2-5, with 8 bases fitting TRBD2. Germline V gene lookup returns CDR1 SGHTA and CDR2 FQGNSA. V shed 2 bases and J 5 bases; nucleotides not matched to a gene: 4. CDR3 size: 14 residues. The CDR3 DNA is TGTGCCAGCAGCTTACGCGGGAGGCTCGAGACCCAGTACTTC. Translation gives CASSLRGRLETQYF.

This clonotype was observed a handful of times. The V and J genes are TRBV28 and TRBJ2-7, with TRBD2 matching 9 bases. The length of the CDR3 is 14 residues. J was trimmed by 1 base and V by 6 bases; bases with no gene match: 4. The germline CDR1 and CDR2 sequences are MDHEN and SYDVKM. The CDR3 sequence is CASRGLAESYEQYF. CDR3 DNA sequence: TGTGCCAGCAGGGGACTAGCCGAGTCCTACGAGCAGTACTTC.

This clonotype was counted ten times or more. The gene calls are TRBV15 and TRBJ2-1; 7 nucleotides match TRBD2. This CDR3 has 14 residues. V gave up 5 bases and J gave up 4 bases; unmatched junction bases: 5. Germline V CDR1 and CDR2: LNHNV, YYDKDF (reference sequence). CDR3 amino acids: CATSEVSGYNEQFF. In DNA form, the CDR3 reads TGTGCCACCAGCGAGGTTAGCGGGTACAATGAGCAGTTCTTC.

The rearrangement joins TRBV4-2 to TRBJ2-7; D possibly uses TRBD1 or TRBD2 (5 bases each). V gave up 0 bases and J gave up 0 bases, with 15 bases separating them. This CDR3 contains 17 residues. The V gene's germline CDR1 is LGHNA and CDR2 YNFKEQ. The CDR3 nucleotides read TGTGCCAGCAGCCAAGATCTTCGGGACGGAATCTCCTACGAGCAGTACTTC. Amino acids: CASSQDLRDGISYEQYF.

This clonotype was seen many times. The chain recombines TRBV12-3 or TRBV12-4 with TRBJ2-3; D call uncertain. This CDR3 has 15 amino acids. With 7 bases removed from V and 0 bases from J, the gap between germline ends came to 14 bases. The CDR3 spells CASNPSGGSTDTQYF. CDR3 DNA sequence: TGTGCCAGCAACCCTTCGGGTGGGAGCACAGATACGCAGTATTTT.

The chain uses TRBV19 and TRBJ2-7; 7 bases fit TRBD2. J gave up 5 bases and V 9 bases, and 10 bases lay outside the gene matches. Germline V gives CDR1 LNHDA, CDR2 SQIVND (reference sequence). The CDR3 sequence is 13 residues long. This CDR3 is CASGGLVVNEQYF. CDR3 coding DNA: TGTGCCAGCGGCGGACTAGTCGTGAACGAGCAGTACTTC.

This clonotype was seen repeatedly, ten times or more. CDR3 in amino acids: CASGPTGIWYEQYF. Here the CDR3 DNA reads TGTGCCAGCGGCCCGACAGGGATTTGGTACGAGCAGTACTTC. This chain uses TRBV27 with TRBJ2-7, with 7 bases that match TRBD1. J gave up 4 bases and V 8 bases, and 11 bases lay outside the gene matches. Per germline, CDR1 MNHEY and CDR2 SMNVEV (reference sequence). The CDR3 extends over 14 amino acids.

The genes are TRBV5-1 and TRBJ2-4, with 14 bases aligning to TRBD2. The length of the CDR3 is 19 residues. The germline V gene has CDR1 SGHRS and CDR2 YFSETQ. J was trimmed by 1 base and V by 4 bases; bases with no gene match: 10. CDR3 sequence (DNA): TGCGCCAGCAGCCTACGACTAGCGGGAGGGCCAACGGCCAAAAACATTCAGTACTTC. This sequence encodes CASSLRLAGGPTAKNIQYF.

This clonotype showed up just a few times. CDR3 residues: CASSVATSGHTGELFF. The CDR3 nucleotides are TGTGCCAGCAGCGTAGCAACTAGCGGTCACACCGGGGAGCTGTTTTTT. The chain is built from TRBV9 and TRBJ2-2; 8 bases line up with TRBD2. V lost 0 bases and J lost 3; bases outside the gene matches: 4. The V gene's germline CDR1 is SGDLS and CDR2 YYNGEE. The length of the CDR3 is 16 residues. Together with reference TRBV9 and TRBJ2-2, the CDR3 gives the full variable domain: DSGVTQTPKHLITATGQRVTLRCSPRSGDLSVYWYQQSLDQGLQFLIQYYNGEERAKGNILERFSAQQFPDLHSELNLSSLELGDSALYFCASSVATSGHTGELFFGEGSRLTVL.

The chain couples TRBV20-1 to TRBJ2-1; TRBD2 agrees at 11 bases. CDR3 size: 17 residues. CDR1 and CDR2 (germline): DFQATT, SNEGSKA (reference sequence). V trimming: 5 bases; J trimming: 7 bases; junction bases outside the gene matches: 16. Here the CDR3 DNA reads TGCAGTGCTGCCCAGCTAGCGGGAGGTGGAGGTTGGAATGAGCAGTTCTTC. Translating gives CSAAQLAGGGGWNEQFF.

This clonotype was recorded at least ten times. This chain links TRBV28 with TRBJ2-7; 8 nucleotides agree with TRBD1. CDR1 is MDHEN, CDR2 SYDVKM, per germline. Germline trimming cut 5 bases from V and 5 bases from J; bases unmatched to any gene: 8. This CDR3 has 14 residues. The CDR3 reads CASSNHRGYDEQYF. Here the CDR3 DNA reads TGTGCCAGCAGTAATCACAGGGGGTACGACGAGCAGTACTTC. Full variable domain (outside the CDR3, taken from reference TRBV28 and TRBJ2-7): DVKVTQSSRYLVKRTGEKVFLECVQDMDHENMFWYRQDPGLGLRLIYFSYDVKMKEKGDIPEGYSVSREKKERFSLILESASTNQTSMYLCASSNHRGYDEQYFGPGTRLTVT.

In this sample, this clonotype turned up a few times. The chain carries TRBV5-1 and TRBJ2-7, with D uncertain. The CDR3 spans 14 residues. From germline, CDR1 is SGHRS and CDR2 YFSETQ. The ends were cut back, 2 bases at V and 2 bases at J, with 11 bases in the middle. The DNA for the CDR3 is TGCGCCAGCAGCTTAACCCTAGGACCCTACGAGCAGTACTTC. This translates into CASSLTLGPYEQYF. Complete variable domain (other parts from reference TRBV5-1 and TRBJ2-7): KAGVTQTPRYLIKTRGQQVTLSCSPISGHRSVSWYQQTPGQGLQFLFEYFSETQRNKGNFPGRFSGRQFSNSRSEMNVSTLELGDSALYLCASSLTLGPYEQYFGPGTRLTVT.

V usage is TRBV6-5 and J usage is TRBJ2-7; D is perhaps TRBD2 (6 bases). The germline V gene encodes CDR1 MNHEY and CDR2 SVGAGI. V was clipped by 5 bases and J by 0 bases, with 14 bases between them. CDR3 size: 15 residues. The CDR3 loop is CASSTQGGSSYEQYF. DNA of the CDR3: TGTGCCAGCAGTACTCAAGGAGGGAGCTCCTACGAGCAGTACTTC.